The 4 T cell receptor beta chains below all came from one sample that was sequenced in a study of blood T cell repertoires in COVID-19. Assay used: immunoSEQ multiplex PCR; TCRdb lists only in-frame clones, some missing. Of about 300,000 clones in the sample, more than 75% were seen once. The sequenced sample was peripheral blood. These receptors were collected from a woman between 45 and 60 years old with acute or convalescent COVID-19.

J is TRBJ2-4 and V is TRBV5-6; 9 bases line up with TRBD1. The CDR3 extends over 14 amino acids. Germline lookup yields CDR1 SGHDT and CDR2 YYEEEE. Losses at the gene ends were 4 bases for V and 6 bases for J; bases not matched to a gene: 5. CDR3 sequence: CASSHRTGANIQYF. CDR3 coding DNA: TGTGCCAGCAGCCATAGGACAGGGGCAAACATTCAGTACTTC.

V usage is TRBV5-1 and J usage is TRBJ2-1; D is unclear. In germline, CDR1 is SGHRS, CDR2 YFSETQ. The CDR3 spans 16 residues. Trimming shortened V by 4 bases and J by 3 bases, and 17 bases separated the two germline ends. CDR3 protein: CASSLVPLDRYNEQFF. In DNA, the CDR3 is TGCGCCAGCAGCCTCGTGCCTCTAGACCGCTACAATGAGCAGTTCTTC.

This clone was found a few times. The rearrangement links TRBV13 to TRBJ1-2; 8 nucleotides match TRBD1. Trimming at V came to 5 bases and at J to 2 bases, leaving 1 base not matched to a gene. Germline CDR1 and CDR2: PRHDT and FYEKMQ (reference sequence). This CDR3 contains 13 residues. This CDR3 is CASSRTGNYGYTF. The CDR3 bases are TGTGCCAGCAGCCGGACAGGGAACTATGGCTACACCTTC. Using reference TRBV13 and TRBJ1-2 for the parts outside the CDR3, the full variable domain is AAGVIQSPRHLIKEKRETATLKCYPIPRHDTVYWYQQGPGQDPQFLISFYEKMQSDKGSIPDRFSAQQFSDYHSELNMSSLELGDSALYFCASSRTGNYGYTFGSGTRLTVV.

V gene TRBV18 combines with J gene TRBJ1-5, with TRBD1 identical over 9 bases. Germline trimming cut 4 bases from V and 0 bases from J; bases unmatched to any gene: 4. Per germline, CDR1 KGHSH and CDR2 LQKENI. The CDR3 covers 16 residues. The CDR3 bases are TGTGCCAGCTCACGACAGGGACAGGGTAGCAATCAGCCCCAGCATTTT. Translated: CASSRQGQGSNQPQHF.